The source of this T cell receptor beta chain is a study of vaccination effects on CD4 cells after COVID-19. Study background: Post-vaccine sample collection fell at a median of 72 days after the second dose.

A note on this clone: Its target is not known.

ViraFEST used viral peptide pools to expand antigen-specific CD4+ T cells before sequencing. Following an approximately eleven-day culture, CD4+ T cells were purified. Every participant took two doses of the BNT162b2 or mRNA-1273 vaccine. All vaccine recipients tested negative for nucleocapsid antibodies and had never contracted SARS-CoV-2 infection. This CDR3 spans 15 amino acids. V shed 4 bases and J 4 bases; nucleotides not matched to a gene: 7. Germline values: CDR1 SGHRS, CDR2 YFSETQ. Study results and limitations: Early post-infection timepoints were absent, and convalescent patients were few.

Clones were read by immunoSEQ multiplex PCR, and TCRdb kept only the in-frame ones, dropping some. The sample consists of about 27,000 clones, 83% of them appearing once. The receptor was isolated from a human donor who received a COVID-19 vaccine. Some clones in this sample may be carry-over from other donors' samples. V usage is TRBV5-1 and J usage is TRBJ2-2, with 7 bases identical to TRBD1. Source: CD4+ T cells from PBMCs cultured with HCoV-NL63 spike peptides, taken after COVID-19 vaccination. CDR3: CASSHAGTVTGELFF. The CDR3 coding sequence is TGCGCCAGCAGCCACGCCGGGACAGTCACCGGGGAGCTGTTTTTT.